This TCR beta chain stems from a study of blood T cell repertoires in COVID-19. Study information: The study drew acute and convalescent COVID-19 samples from the United States, Italy and Spain. T cells, B-cell-depleted T cells, or PBMCs supplied cDNA or gDNA.

Germline lookup yields CDR1 SEHNR and CDR2 FQNEAQ (reference sequence). V lost 5 bases and J lost 13; bases outside the gene matches: 8. The CDR3 length is 12 residues. Original data processing: By means of reference gene primer amplification, nucleated cell counts were estimated. Measured with immunoSEQ multiplex PCR; TCRdb has only the in-frame clones, and not every one. V and J calls and clone size are copied from that table; D and trimming were computed from the DNA. Of some 190,000 clones listed, 75% to 90% are singletons. The V and J genes are TRBV7-9 and TRBJ1-2, with 9 bases lining up with TRBD1. Sequencing was carried out using peripheral blood. The sequence was collected from a man aged 25 to 40 with acute or convalescent COVID-19. DNA of the CDR3: TGTGCCAGCAGCCAGAACAGGGGGCGTTGCACCTTC. Amino acids: CASSQNRGRCTF.